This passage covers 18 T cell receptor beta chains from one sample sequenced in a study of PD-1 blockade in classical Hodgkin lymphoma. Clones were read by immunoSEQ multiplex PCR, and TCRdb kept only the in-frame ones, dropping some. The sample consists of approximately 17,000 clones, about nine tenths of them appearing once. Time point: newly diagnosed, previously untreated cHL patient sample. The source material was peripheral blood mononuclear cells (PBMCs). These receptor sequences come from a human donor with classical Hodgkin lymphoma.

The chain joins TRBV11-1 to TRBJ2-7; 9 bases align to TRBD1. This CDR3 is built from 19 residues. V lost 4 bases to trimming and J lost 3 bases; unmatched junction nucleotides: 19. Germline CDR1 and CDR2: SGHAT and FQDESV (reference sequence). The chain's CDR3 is CASSSPWAGQGRGGYEQYF. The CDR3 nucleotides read TGTGCCAGCAGCTCCCCTTGGGCGGGACAGGGAAGAGGAGGCTACGAGCAGTACTTC.

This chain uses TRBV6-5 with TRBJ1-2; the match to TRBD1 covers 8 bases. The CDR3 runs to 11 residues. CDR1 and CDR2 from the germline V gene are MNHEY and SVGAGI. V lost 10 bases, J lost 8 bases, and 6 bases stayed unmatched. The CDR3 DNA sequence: TGTGCCACGGCAGGGGGCAAGGGCTACACCTTC. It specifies CATAGGKGYTF.

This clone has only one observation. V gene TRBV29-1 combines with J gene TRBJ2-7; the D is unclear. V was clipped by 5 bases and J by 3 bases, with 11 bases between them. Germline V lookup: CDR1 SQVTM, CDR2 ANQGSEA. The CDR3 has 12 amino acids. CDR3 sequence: CSVREGIYEQYF. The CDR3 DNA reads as TGCAGCGTTCGAGAAGGGATCTACGAGCAGTACTTC.

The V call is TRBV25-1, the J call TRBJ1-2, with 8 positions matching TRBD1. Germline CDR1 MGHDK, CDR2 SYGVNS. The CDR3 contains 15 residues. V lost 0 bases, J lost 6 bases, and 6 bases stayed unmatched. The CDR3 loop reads CASSEYTDRVHGYTF. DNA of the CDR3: TGTGCCAGCAGTGAATATACGGACAGGGTGCATGGCTACACCTTC.

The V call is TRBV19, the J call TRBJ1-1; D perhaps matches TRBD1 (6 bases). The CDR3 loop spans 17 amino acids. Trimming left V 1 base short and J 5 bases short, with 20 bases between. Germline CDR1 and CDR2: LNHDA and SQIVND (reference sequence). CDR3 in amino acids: CASSIGWQGSFGTEAFF. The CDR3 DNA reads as TGTGCCAGTAGTATAGGCTGGCAGGGGAGTTTCGGAACTGAAGCTTTCTTT.

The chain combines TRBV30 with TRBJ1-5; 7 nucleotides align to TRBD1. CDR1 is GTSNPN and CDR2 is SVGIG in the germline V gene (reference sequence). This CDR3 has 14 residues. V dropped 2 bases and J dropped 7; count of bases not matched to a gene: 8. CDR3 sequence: CAWSQTGVGQPQHF. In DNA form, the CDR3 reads TGTGCCTGGAGTCAAACAGGGGTAGGGCAGCCCCAGCATTTT. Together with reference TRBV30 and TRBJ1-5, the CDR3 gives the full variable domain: SQTIHQWPATLVQPVGSPLSLECTVEGTSNPNLYWYRQAAGRGLQLLFYSVGIGQISSEVPQNLSASRPQDRQFILSSKKLLLSDSGFYLCAWSQTGVGQPQHFGDGTRLSIL.

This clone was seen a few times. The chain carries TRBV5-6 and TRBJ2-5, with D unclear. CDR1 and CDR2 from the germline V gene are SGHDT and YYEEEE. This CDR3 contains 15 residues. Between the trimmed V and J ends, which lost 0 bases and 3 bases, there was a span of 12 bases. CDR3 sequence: CASSLAPTPEETQYF. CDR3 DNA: TGTGCCAGCAGCTTGGCTCCCACCCCCGAAGAGACCCAGTACTTC.

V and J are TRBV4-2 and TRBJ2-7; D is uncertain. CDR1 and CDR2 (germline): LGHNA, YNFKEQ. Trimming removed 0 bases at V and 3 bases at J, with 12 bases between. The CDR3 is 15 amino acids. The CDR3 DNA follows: TGTGCCAGCAGCCAAGATGGCTCCTCGGACTACGAGCAGTACTTC. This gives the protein CASSQDGSSDYEQYF.

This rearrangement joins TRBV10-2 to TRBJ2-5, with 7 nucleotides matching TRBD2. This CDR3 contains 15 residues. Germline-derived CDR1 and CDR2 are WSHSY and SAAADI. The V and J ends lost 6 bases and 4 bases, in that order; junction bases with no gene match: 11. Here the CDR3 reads CASRRAGVWGETQYF. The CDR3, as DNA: TGCGCCAGCAGGAGGGCGGGAGTCTGGGGAGAGACCCAGTACTTC.

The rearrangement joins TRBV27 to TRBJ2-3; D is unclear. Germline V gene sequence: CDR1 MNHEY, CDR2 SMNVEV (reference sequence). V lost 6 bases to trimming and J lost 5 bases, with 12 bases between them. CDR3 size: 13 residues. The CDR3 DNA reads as TGTGCCAGCAGGGTTAGGAAGCTAGATACGCAGTATTTT. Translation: CASRVRKLDTQYF.

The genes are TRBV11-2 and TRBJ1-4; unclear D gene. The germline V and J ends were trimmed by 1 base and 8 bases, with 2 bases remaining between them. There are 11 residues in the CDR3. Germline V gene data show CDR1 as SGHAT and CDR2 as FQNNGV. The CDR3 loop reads CASSLGEKLFF. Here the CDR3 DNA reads TGTGCCAGCAGCTTAGGAGAAAAACTGTTTTTT. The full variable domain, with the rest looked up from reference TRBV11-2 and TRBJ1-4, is EAGVAQSPRYKIIEKRQSVAFWCNPISGHATLYWYQQILGQGPKLLIQFQNNGVVDDSQLPKDRFSAERLKGVDSTLKIQPAKLEDSAVYLCASSLGEKLFFGSGTQLSVL.

The CDR3: CASSEWVQAYEQYF. Written as DNA, the CDR3 is TGTGCCAGCAGTGAATGGGTGCAGGCCTACGAGCAGTACTTC. The V and J genes are TRBV25-1 and TRBJ2-7; D uncertain. The length of the CDR3 is 14 residues. The V gene's germline CDR1 is MGHDK and CDR2 SYGVNS. V lost 1 base, J lost 2 bases, and 9 bases lay in between.

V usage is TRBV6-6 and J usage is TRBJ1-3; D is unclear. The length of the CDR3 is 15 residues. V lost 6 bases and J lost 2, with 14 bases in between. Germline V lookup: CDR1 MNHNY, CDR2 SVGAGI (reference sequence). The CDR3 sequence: CASSLPGGTGNTIYF. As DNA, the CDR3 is TGTGCCAGCAGCCTACCCGGAGGTACTGGAAACACCATATATTTT.

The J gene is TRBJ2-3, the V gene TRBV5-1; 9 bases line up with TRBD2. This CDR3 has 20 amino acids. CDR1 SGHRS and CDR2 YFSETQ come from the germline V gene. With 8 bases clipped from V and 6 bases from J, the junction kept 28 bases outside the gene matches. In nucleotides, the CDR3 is TGCGCCAGTAAGGGGGAACAACCGGGACTAGCAGTACCAAGGTGGGATACGCAGTATTTT. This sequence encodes CASKGEQPGLAVPRWDTQYF.

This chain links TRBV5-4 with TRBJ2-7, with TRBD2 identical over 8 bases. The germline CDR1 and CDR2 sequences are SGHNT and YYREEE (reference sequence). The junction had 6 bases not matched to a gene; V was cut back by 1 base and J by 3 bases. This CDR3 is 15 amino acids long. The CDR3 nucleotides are TGTGCCAGCAGCTTGAGGGCGGGAGGTCTCTACGAGCAGTACTTC. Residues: CASSLRAGGLYEQYF. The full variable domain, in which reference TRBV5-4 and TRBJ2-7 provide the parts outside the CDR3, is ETGVTQSPTHLIKTRGQQVTLRCSSQSGHNTVSWYQQALGQGPQFIFQYYREEENGRGNFPPRFSGLQFPNYSSELNVNALELDDSALYLCASSLRAGGLYEQYFGPGTRLTVT.

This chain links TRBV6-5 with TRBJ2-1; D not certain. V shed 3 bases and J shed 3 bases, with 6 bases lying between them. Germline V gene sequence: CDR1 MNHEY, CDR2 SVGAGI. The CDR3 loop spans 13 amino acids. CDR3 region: CASSYRDYNEQFF. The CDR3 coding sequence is TGTGCCAGCAGTTATAGGGACTACAATGAGCAGTTCTTC.

This CDR3 is CSVAPGRPDTQYF. The CDR3 DNA sequence: TGCAGCGTTGCCCCCGGACGGCCAGATACGCAGTATTTT. This chain links TRBV29-1 with TRBJ2-3, with D hard to call. V was cut by 4 bases and J by 4 bases, with 12 bases left in between. The CDR3 runs 13 residues. Germline assignment: CDR1 SQVTM and CDR2 ANQGSEA.

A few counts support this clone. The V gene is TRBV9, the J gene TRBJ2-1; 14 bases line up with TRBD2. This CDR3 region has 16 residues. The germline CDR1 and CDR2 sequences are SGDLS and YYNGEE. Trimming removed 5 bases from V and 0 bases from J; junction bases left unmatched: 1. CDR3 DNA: TGTGCCAGCAGGGGACTAGCGGGAGCCTCCTACAATGAGCAGTTCTTC. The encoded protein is CASRGLAGASYNEQFF.